The 23 T cell receptor beta chains given below trace back to one sample, sequenced in a study of T cells after yellow fever vaccination. TCRdb fed the 5' RACE reads into MiXCR, producing one record per CDR3 protein. The table includes hundreds of thousands of distinct CDR3 sequences, around 20% detected once. The sequencing here drew on PBMCs, taken before the yellow fever booster vaccination. The receptors here all came from a man between 18 and 29 years old who received the YFV17D yellow fever vaccine.

The table lists this clonotype with a few counts. This chain connects TRBV7-3 to TRBJ2-2, with D uncertain. Germline V gives CDR1 SGHTA, CDR2 FQGTGA. Trimming stripped 1 base from V and 0 bases from J, with 9 bases between. The CDR3 is 16 amino acids. In DNA form, the CDR3 reads TGTGCCAGCAGCTTAAAGGCCCTGGCGAACACCGGGGAGCTGTTTTTT. It specifies CASSLKALANTGELFF.

This clonotype was observed a handful of times. The chain employs TRBV12-3 or TRBV12-4 and TRBJ2-2; no clear D gene. The CDR3 is 13 amino acids. Trimming shortened V by 7 bases and J by 4 bases, and 10 bases separated the two germline ends. The CDR3 region is CASTYLATGELFF. As DNA, the CDR3 is TGTGCCAGCACCTACTTGGCCACCGGGGAGCTGTTTTTT.

The chain has TRBV7-2 and TRBJ1-2; tentatively, D is TRBD1 (6 bases). The V and J ends lost 3 bases and 4 bases respectively, with 9 bases between them. Germline loops: CDR1 SGHTA, CDR2 FQGNSA. This CDR3 spans 13 amino acids. The CDR3 DNA follows: TGTGCCAGCAGCTTTGACAGGATCTATGGCTACACCTTC. Translating gives CASSFDRIYGYTF.

This clonotype was recorded many times. The rearrangement links TRBV7-2 to TRBJ2-1, with 10 positions matching TRBD2. CDR1 is SGHTA, CDR2 FQGNSA, per germline. V shed 5 bases, J shed 0 bases, and the junction held 10 bases outside the gene matches. The CDR3 consists of 18 residues. The CDR3 is CASSLAVAGGDSYNEQFF. The CDR3 DNA is TGTGCCAGCAGCCTCGCCGTAGCGGGGGGAGACTCCTACAATGAGCAGTTCTTC.

This rearrangement joins TRBV29-1 to TRBJ2-3; 9 bases are a match to TRBD1. Germline CDR1 is SQVTM and CDR2 is ANQGSEA. The CDR3 covers 13 residues. V shed 5 bases and J 4 bases; nucleotides not matched to a gene: 4. The CDR3 sequence is CSVNRGQPDTQYF. The CDR3 region has the DNA TGCAGCGTTAACAGGGGGCAGCCAGATACGCAGTATTTT.

This clonotype showed up just a few times. V and J are TRBV4-3 and TRBJ2-7; 12 nucleotides match TRBD1. The germline gives CDR1 LGHNA, CDR2 YSLEER. The V gene end was trimmed by 1 base and the J gene end by 5 bases; junction bases not matched to a gene: 6. This CDR3 is 16 amino acids long. The CDR3: CASSQVGTGGFDEQYF. The DNA of the CDR3 is TGCGCCAGCAGCCAAGTTGGGACAGGGGGCTTCGACGAGCAGTACTTC.

The V gene is TRBV25-1, the J gene TRBJ2-7, with D unclear. The CDR3 consists of 13 residues. CDR1 and CDR2 (germline): MGHDK, SYGVNS. Trimming took 6 bases from V and 0 from J, leaving 9 bases between them. Written as DNA, the CDR3 is TGTGCCAGCAGATTACAAAGCTCCTACGAGCAGTACTTC. Translating it yields CASRLQSSYEQYF.

The V call is TRBV7-3, the J call TRBJ2-1; maybe TRBD1 (5 bases). This CDR3 comprises 15 residues. Germline loops: CDR1 SGHTA, CDR2 FQGTGA. V lost 5 bases to trimming and J lost 0 bases, with 11 bases between them. DNA for the CDR3: TGTGCCAGCAGCCCCAGTCAGGGCTCCTACAATGAGCAGTTCTTC. It yields the protein CASSPSQGSYNEQFF.

J is TRBJ2-5 and V is TRBV29-1, with 7 bases lining up with TRBD1. CDR3 length: 15 amino acids. After removal of 1 base from V and 2 bases from J, the junction contained 7 bases not matched to a gene. Germline V gene sequence: CDR1 SQVTM, CDR2 ANQGSEA. CDR3 amino acids: CSVEVRGQAQETQYF. CDR3 bases: TGCAGCGTTGAAGTGCGTGGACAGGCACAAGAGACCCAGTACTTC.

In this sample, this clonotype turned up a few times. V gene TRBV7-9 combines with J gene TRBJ1-2; unclear D gene. V was pared by 5 bases and J by 4 bases, with 14 bases between. This CDR3 is built from 14 residues. The germline CDR1 and CDR2 sequences are SEHNR and FQNEAQ (reference sequence). The CDR3 nucleotides are TGTGCCAGCAGCCCTAGCGGGAGGGCCTATGGCTACACCTTC. This gives the protein CASSPSGRAYGYTF.

The rearrangement uses TRBV7-3 and TRBJ2-2; either TRBD1 or TRBD2 may fit D (6 bases each). CDR1 is SGHTA, CDR2 FQGTGA, per germline. There are 13 residues in the CDR3. The ends were cut back, 4 bases at V and 10 bases at J, with 13 bases in the middle. The CDR3 coding sequence is TGTGCCAGCAGCTCTAGGGGGGCTCCGGAGCTGTTTTTT. Its translation: CASSSRGAPELFF. Full variable domain (remainder filled in from reference TRBV7-3 and TRBJ2-2): GAGVSQTPSNKVTEKGKYVELRCDPISGHTALYWYRQSLGQGPEFLIYFQGTGAADDSGLPNDRFFAVRPEGSVSTLKIQRTERGDSAVYLCASSSRGAPELFFGEGSRLTVL.

The rearrangement uses TRBV7-8 and TRBJ2-5; D might be TRBD1 or TRBD2, each matching 6 bases. Germline CDR1 is SGHVS and CDR2 is FQNEAQ. V lost 7 bases, J lost 3 bases, and 12 bases lay in between. The CDR3 spans 13 residues. DNA for the CDR3: TGTGCCAGCACCACCGGGGGCGAAGAGACCCAGTACTTC. This translates into CASTTGGEETQYF. Filled out from reference TRBV7-8 and TRBJ2-5, the complete variable domain reads GAGVSQSPRYKVAKRGQDVALRCDPISGHVSLFWYQQALGQGPEFLTYFQNEAQLDKSGLPSDRFFAERPEGSVSTLKIQRTQQEDSAVYLCASTTGGEETQYFGPGTRLLVL.

This clonotype was observed many times. The gene calls are TRBV7-9 and TRBJ2-3; 9 bases map to TRBD2. J lost 2 bases, V lost 5 bases, and 14 bases had no gene match. CDR1 SEHNR and CDR2 FQNEAQ come from the germline V gene (reference sequence). The CDR3 spans 18 residues. DNA for the CDR3: TGTGCCAGCAGCCCTAGTTTAGCGGGGGACGGGATCACAGATACGCAGTATTTT. It is translated as CASSPSLAGDGITDTQYF.

The rearrangement joins TRBV7-6 to TRBJ2-3; tentatively, D is TRBD2 (5 bases). Germline CDR1 is SGHVS and CDR2 is FNYEAQ. The CDR3 runs to 16 residues. The germline V and J ends were trimmed by 3 bases and 0 bases, with 13 bases remaining between them. CDR3 DNA: TGTGCCAGCAGCTTTCGCCGGGAATCTAGCACAGATACGCAGTATTTT. It specifies CASSFRRESSTDTQYF.

There are a few counts of this clonotype. This chain uses TRBV7-2 with TRBJ1-1; D not resolved. The ends were cut back, 4 bases at V and 2 bases at J, with 5 bases in the middle. The CDR3 sequence is 12 residues long. CDR1 and CDR2 (germline): SGHTA, FQGNSA. In DNA, the CDR3 is TGTGCCAGCAGCTCGTATAACACTGAAGCTTTCTTT. It encodes CASSSYNTEAFF.

This clonotype was counted between two and nine times. This chain joins TRBV6-2 or TRBV6-3 and TRBJ2-5; D gene uncertain. Trimming stripped 2 bases from V and 5 bases from J, with 12 bases between. The CDR3 has 14 amino acids. The germline gives CDR1 MNHEY, CDR2 SVGEGT. The CDR3 DNA is TGTGCCAGCAGTTACGGGCCACTTAGGGAGACCCAGTACTTC. This translates into CASSYGPLRETQYF.

V is TRBV9 and J is TRBJ2-7; 7 positions match TRBD2. The germline V gene has CDR1 SGDLS and CDR2 YYNGEE. J gave up 0 bases and V 4 bases, and 4 bases lay outside the gene matches. This CDR3 comprises 14 residues. Here the CDR3 DNA reads TGTGCCAGCAGCTCGCGGGGGTTCTCCTACGAGCAGTACTTC. It encodes CASSSRGFSYEQYF.

This clonotype was seen repeatedly, ten times or more. An end of the junction differs from the germline gene, which may be a read error. The chain uses TRBV4-1 and TRBJ2-2; tentatively, D is TRBD2 (7 bases). The CDR3 is 15 amino acids. Germline V gene sequence: CDR1 MGHRA, CDR2 YSYEKL. The chain's CDR3 is CASSQAGGRTGELFF. CDR3 bases: TGTGCCAGCAGCCAAGCCGGGGGGCGGACCGGGGAGCTGTTTTTT.

This chain joins TRBV5-1 and TRBJ1-2; unclear D gene. V was pared by 4 bases and J by 4 bases, with 14 bases between. This CDR3 is 14 amino acids long. Germline V gene sequence: CDR1 SGHRS, CDR2 YFSETQ. The CDR3 DNA reads as TGCGCCAGCAGCCTCCTGGACGCTTCCTATGGCTACACCTTC. Translated: CASSLLDASYGYTF.

The CDR3 DNA follows: TGCGCCAGCAGAACGGGGCCCATCTTCACAGATACGCAGTATTTT. Translation: CASRTGPIFTDTQYF. The chain combines TRBV5-1 with TRBJ2-3; D may correspond to TRBD1 or TRBD2 (5 bases each). Trimming stripped 5 bases from V and 2 bases from J, with 15 bases between. CDR3 length equals 15 residues. Germline CDR1 SGHRS, CDR2 YFSETQ.

The rearrangement joins TRBV28 to TRBJ2-4; 7 nucleotides agree with TRBD1. This CDR3 comprises 13 residues. V lost 6 bases and J lost 16; bases outside the gene matches: 15. The germline gives CDR1 MDHEN, CDR2 SYDVKM. In DNA form, the CDR3 reads TGTGCCAGCAGAACAAACGACAGGGCAACTTCATACTTC. It encodes CASRTNDRATSYF.

In its sample, this clonotype was seen many times. The V call is TRBV2, the J call TRBJ2-3; a weak D match, TRBD2 (6 bases). Between the trimmed V and J ends, which lost 1 base and 0 bases, there was a span of 11 bases. The CDR3 runs 16 residues. Looked up from germline, CDR1 is SNHLY and CDR2 is FYNNEI. CDR3: CASSEGRGSSTDTQYF. The CDR3 nucleotides read TGTGCCAGCAGTGAAGGACGGGGGTCAAGCACAGATACGCAGTATTTT.

The sample holds a few counts of this clonotype. The rearrangement links TRBV7-2 to TRBJ2-7; D gene uncertain. The CDR3 runs 12 residues. V dropped 3 bases and J dropped 2 bases, with 5 bases sitting between them. Germline values: CDR1 SGHTA, CDR2 FQGNSA. The CDR3 sequence: CASSFHTYEQYV. DNA of the CDR3: TGTGCCAGCAGCTTCCATACCTACGAGCAGTACGTC.